This passage covers 3 T cell receptor beta chains from one sample sequenced in a study of shared clonotypes between healthy human individuals. TCRdb keeps only in-frame clones here, not all; method: immunoSEQ multiplex PCR. The sample shows approximately 2,000,000 clones, 85% to 95% of them seen only once. The sample was naive CD4+ T cells from PBMCs. Subset: CD45RA+ positively selected. These receptors originate from a man aged 18-30 years in good health. Some clones in this sample may be carry-over from other donors' samples.

V usage is TRBV5-1 and J usage is TRBJ1-1; 11 nucleotides agree with TRBD1. V dropped 1 base and J dropped 3; count of bases not matched to a gene: 8. Germline lookup yields CDR1 SGHRS and CDR2 YFSETQ. This CDR3 spans 17 amino acids. The CDR3 sequence: CASSLMGQGVVDTEAFF. DNA for the CDR3: TGCGCCAGCAGCTTGATGGGACAGGGGGTGGTGGACACTGAAGCTTTCTTT.

This chain joins TRBV9 and TRBJ2-1, with D possibly being TRBD2 (5 bases). The germline gives CDR1 SGDLS, CDR2 YYNGEE. The CDR3 contains 16 residues. V lost 3 bases, J lost 11 bases, and 24 bases lay in between. This CDR3 is CASSDWEHQGSIKQFF. The CDR3 bases are TGTGCCAGCAGCGACTGGGAGCACCAAGGCTCTATTAAGCAGTTCTTC.

As to this clone: This same CDR3 is encoded by further DNA sequences in the sample. This chain links TRBV27 with TRBJ2-3, with 15 bases identical to TRBD2. There are 15 residues in the CDR3. Per the germline V gene, CDR1 is MNHEY and CDR2 is SMNVEV (reference sequence). With 5 bases clipped from V and 5 bases from J, the junction kept 2 bases outside the gene matches. CDR3 in DNA: TGTGCCAGCAGTCCGGGACTAGCGGGAGGAGATACGCAGTATTTT. Protein sequence: CASSPGLAGGDTQYF.